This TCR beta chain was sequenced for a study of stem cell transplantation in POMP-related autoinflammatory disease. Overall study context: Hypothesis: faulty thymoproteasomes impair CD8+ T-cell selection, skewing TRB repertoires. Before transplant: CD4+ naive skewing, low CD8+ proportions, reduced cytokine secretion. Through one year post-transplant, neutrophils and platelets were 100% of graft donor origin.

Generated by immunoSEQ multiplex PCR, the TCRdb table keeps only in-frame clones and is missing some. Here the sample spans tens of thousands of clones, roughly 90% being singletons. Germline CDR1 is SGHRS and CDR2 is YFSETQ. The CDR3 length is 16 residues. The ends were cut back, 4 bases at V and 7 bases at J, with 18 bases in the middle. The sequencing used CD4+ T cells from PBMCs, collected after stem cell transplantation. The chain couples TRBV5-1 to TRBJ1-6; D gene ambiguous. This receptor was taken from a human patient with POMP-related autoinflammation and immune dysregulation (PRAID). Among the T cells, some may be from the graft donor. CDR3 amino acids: CASSIGNLYDNSPLHF. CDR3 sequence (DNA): TGCGCCAGCAGCATTGGGAATCTTTACGACAATTCACCCCTCCACTTT.